This T cell receptor (beta chain) was obtained from a study of beta chain features in type 1 diabetes. Study observations and caveats: Researchers report that Type 1 diabetes patients had moderately but significantly shorter TCRB CDR3s across all four CD4+ subsets. Compared to healthy donors, patients appeared to have naive, central memory and Treg TCRB repertoires that were more alike.

Reverse transcription of all isolated RNA meant that expressed TCRB transcripts were sequenced. Clones were sequenced by immunoSEQ multiplex PCR, and TCRdb holds only the in-frame ones, with some missing. Of fewer than 350,000 clones in the sample, over 12% were seen once. V shed 0 bases and J shed 5 bases, with 16 bases lying between them. CDR3 length: 16 amino acids. The germline CDR1 and CDR2 sequences are SGHRS and YFSETQ. By way of CD45RO/CCR7/CD25/CD127/CD95/CD27, the CD4+ regulatory, stem cell-like memory, central memory and naive cells were sorted. Points on this clone: Its antigen remains unidentified.

V usage is TRBV5-1 and J usage is TRBJ2-3, with TRBD2 as a possible D gene (5 bases). The receptor comes from a man aged 18 to 30 with type 1 diabetes. The sample consisted of naive CD4+ T cells from blood. CDR3 in DNA: TGCGCCAGCAGCTTGGTCTCGGGCCGCGGAGGAGATACGCAGTATTTT. It is translated as CASSLVSGRGGDTQYF.